This is a list of T cell receptor beta chains from one sample in a study of T cell responses to AZD1222 COVID-19 vaccine. Sequenced by immunoSEQ multiplex PCR; TCRdb stores in-frame clones only, minus some. The data show 100,000 to 110,000 clones, around 87% seen once. The specimen was peripheral blood, collected on day 0 of AZD1222 vaccination. These receptors all come from an adult in good health. Each CDR3 is given with its conserved first and last residue. A D gene is named only where the DNA matches it firmly. Only part of the rows carry a size: once, few, many, or a class if the clone is expanded.

v_gene	d_gene	j_gene	abundance	CDR3aa	CDR3nt
TRBV7-2	TRBD2	TRBJ2-7	NA	CASSLPRSGGRYEQYF	TGTGCCAGCAGCTTGCCGCGTAGCGGGGGGAGATACGAGCAGTACTTC
TRBV2	NA	TRBJ1-2	NA	CASSAELAYGYTF	TGTGCCAGCAGTGCCGAGCTCGCCTATGGCTACACCTTC
TRBV6-1	NA	TRBJ1-2	few	CASSEAGYNVYGYTF	TGTGCCAGCAGTGAAGCGGGGTACAACGTCTATGGCTACACCTTC
TRBV7-4	NA	TRBJ2-1	NA	CASSPPPGQSTYNEQFF	TGTGCCAGCAGCCCCCCCCCGGGGCAAAGTACCTACAATGAGCAGTTCTTC
TRBV5-6	NA	TRBJ2-7	NA	CASSLVSEQYF	TGTGCCAGCAGCTTAGTGAGTGAGCAGTACTTC
TRBV7-2	NA	TRBJ2-7	NA	CASSRSGIYEQYF	TGTGCCAGCAGCCGTAGCGGCATCTACGAGCAGTACTTC
TRBV19	NA	TRBJ2-7	NA	CASQLGRGAAYEQYF	TGTGCCAGCCAACTCGGCCGGGGGGCCGCGTACGAGCAGTACTTC
TRBV12-3/TRBV12-4	TRBD1	TRBJ1-2	NA	CASSLDRSYGYTF	TGTGCCAGCAGCCTGGACAGGAGCTATGGCTACACCTTC
TRBV6-6	TRBD2	TRBJ2-3	few	CASSWTSGADTQYF	TGTGCCAGCAGTTGGACTAGCGGGGCGGATACGCAGTATTTT
TRBV7-2	NA	TRBJ1-1	NA	CASSLGVQNTEAFF	TGTGCCAGCAGCCTAGGAGTCCAGAACACTGAAGCTTTCTTT
TRBV25-1	TRBD2	TRBJ2-3	few	CASSGTSGRHTDTQYF	TGTGCCAGCAGCGGGACTAGCGGGAGACACACAGATACGCAGTATTTT
TRBV12-5	NA	TRBJ1-5	NA	CASGRRGVGGHQPQHF	TGTGCTAGTGGGCGCAGGGGAGTAGGAGGGCATCAGCCCCAGCATTTT
TRBV6-5	TRBD1	TRBJ2-7	NA	CASTTRQGADYEQYF	TGTGCCAGCACCACCCGACAGGGGGCGGACTACGAGCAGTACTTC
TRBV15	NA	TRBJ2-4	NA	CATSRVPRTGKNIQYF	TGTGCCACCAGCAGAGTCCCGCGCACAGGGAAAAACATTCAGTACTTC
TRBV25-1	TRBD1	TRBJ1-2	NA	CASSESGGAYGYTF	TGTGCCAGCAGTGAATCAGGGGGGGCCTATGGCTACACCTTC
TRBV29-1	NA	TRBJ1-2	NA	CSVADKNYGYTF	TGCAGCGTTGCGGACAAGAACTATGGCTACACCTTC
TRBV30	NA	TRBJ1-1	NA	CAWRTPGPWNTEAFF	TGTGCCTGGAGGACCCCGGGACCCTGGAACACTGAAGCTTTCTTT
TRBV14	NA	TRBJ1-2	NA	CASSPHSQGIGYTF	TGTGCCAGCAGCCCCCATAGCCAGGGGATCGGCTACACCTTC
TRBV11-3	TRBD2	TRBJ2-1	NA	CASGDSGTSGRVSYNEQFF	TGTGCCAGCGGAGATAGTGGGACTAGCGGGAGGGTCTCCTACAATGAGCAGTTCTTC
TRBV2	NA	TRBJ2-2	few	CASSYGPSKRNTGELFF	TGTGCCAGCAGTTACGGCCCTTCTAAACGGAACACCGGGGAGCTGTTTTTT
TRBV19	NA	TRBJ2-3	NA	CASSNPGMDTQYF	TGTGCCAGTAGTAACCCCGGGATGGATACGCAGTATTTT
TRBV7-8	NA	TRBJ2-5	NA	CASRLLGTAEYQETQYF	TGTGCCAGCAGGTTACTAGGGACTGCCGAGTACCAAGAGACCCAGTACTTC